The 24 T cell receptor beta chains below all came from one sample that was sequenced in a study of cytomegalovirus exposure and HLA in healthy donors. The PCR ran on 60 Vbeta and 13 Jbeta primers. Sequencing was performed with immunoSEQ multiplex PCR; in TCRdb, only in-frame clones are kept and a portion is missing. The sample comprises around 75,000 clones, about 84% of which are singletons, and around 3.5% rests with the top ten. The sequenced sample consisted of PBMCs. These receptors were obtained from a man aged 35-49 years in good health and CMV-seronegative.

The chain uses TRBV5-1 and TRBJ1-1, with TRBD1 identical over 9 bases. The CDR3 sequence is 16 residues long. The V gene end was trimmed by 0 bases and the J gene end by 0 bases; junction bases not matched to a gene: 3. Germline V lookup: CDR1 SGHRS, CDR2 YFSETQ. CDR3 coding DNA: TGCGCCAGCAGCTTGGAGACAGGGGGATTGAACACTGAAGCTTTCTTT. This codes for CASSLETGGLNTEAFF.

A few counts support this clone. This chain connects TRBV6-1 to TRBJ1-4, with a tentative D call TRBD1 (6 bases). CDR3 length: 13 amino acids. Trimming took 6 bases from V and 7 from J, leaving 12 bases between them. Germline V lookup: CDR1 MNHNS, CDR2 SASEGT. The CDR3 spells CASRGGAGEKLFF. The DNA of the CDR3 is TGTGCCAGCAGGGGGGGGGCAGGTGAAAAACTGTTTTTT.

V is TRBV7-6 and J is TRBJ1-2; 9 bases are a match to TRBD1. Per the germline V gene, CDR1 is SGHVS and CDR2 is FNYEAQ. V trimming: 5 bases; J trimming: 7 bases; junction bases outside the gene matches: 2. The CDR3 is 12 residues long. CDR3 amino acids: CASSRDRAGYTF. The CDR3 DNA follows: TGTGCCAGCAGCCGGGACAGGGCTGGCTACACCTTC.

V gene TRBV27 combines with J gene TRBJ1-2, with TRBD1 identical over 8 bases. The CDR3 is made up of 16 amino acids. Germline V CDR1 and CDR2: MNHEY, SMNVEV (reference sequence). The V segment lost 6 bases and the J segment 2 bases; nucleotides outside the gene matches: 11. The CDR3 spells CASRTDFRDRNYGYTF. For the CDR3, the DNA is TGTGCCAGCAGGACAGATTTCCGGGACAGGAACTATGGCTACACCTTC.

Details on this clone: Sequence at one end of the junction differs from germline and may be a read error. CDR3 protein: CARSLGAGQGNTEAFF. The DNA for the CDR3 is TGTGCCCGCAGCTTGGGGGCGGGACAGGGGAACACTGAAGCTTTCTTT. V usage is TRBV5-6 and J usage is TRBJ1-1; TRBD1 agrees at 9 bases. Germline V CDR1 and CDR2: SGHDT, YYEEEE. This CDR3 spans 16 amino acids. Using reference TRBV5-6 and TRBJ1-1 for the parts outside the CDR3, the full variable domain is DAGVTQSPTHLIKTRGQQVTLRCSPKSGHDTVSWYQQALGQGPQFIFQYYEEEERQRGNFPDRFSGHQFPNYSSELNVNALLLGDSALYLCARSLGAGQGNTEAFFGQGTRLTVV.

The chain is built from TRBV4-1 and TRBJ1-3; no definite D call. The V gene's germline CDR1 is MGHRA and CDR2 YSYEKL. CDR3 length equals 17 residues. V dropped 0 bases and J dropped 4 bases, with 16 bases sitting between them. The CDR3 is CASSQDTQAQRGNTIYF. The CDR3 DNA reads as TGCGCCAGCAGCCAAGATACGCAGGCCCAGAGAGGAAACACCATATATTTT.

The chain has TRBV4-3 and TRBJ1-1, with 9 nucleotides matching TRBD1. The J segment lost 1 base and the V segment lost 6 bases, leaving 6 bases of the junction unmatched. CDR1 and CDR2 from the germline V gene are LGHNA and YSLEER. CDR3 length: 15 residues. The CDR3 region is CASRPRDRENTEAFF. The DNA for the CDR3 is TGCGCCAGCAGACCTCGGGACAGGGAGAACACTGAAGCTTTCTTT.

This chain connects TRBV9 to TRBJ2-6; D is possibly TRBD1 (5 bases). The length of the CDR3 is 21 residues. V was shortened by 1 base and J by 2 bases, with 25 bases between the two germline ends. Germline-derived CDR1 and CDR2 are SGDLS and YYNGEE. The CDR3 nucleotides are TGTGCCAGCAGCGTACCAGGCCCCGGTATTACAGGTGGTCCTGGGGCCAACGTCCTGACTTTC. It encodes CASSVPGPGITGGPGANVLTF. Full variable domain (rest looked up from reference TRBV9 and TRBJ2-6): DSGVTQTPKHLITATGQRVTLRCSPRSGDLSVYWYQQSLDQGLQFLIQYYNGEERAKGNILERFSAQQFPDLHSELNLSSLELGDSALYFCASSVPGPGITGGPGANVLTFGAGSRLTVL.

This chain uses TRBV5-1 with TRBJ1-5, with a weak D call TRBD1 (6 bases). V lost 0 bases and J 0 bases, leaving 10 bases between the germline ends. Germline lookup yields CDR1 SGHRS and CDR2 YFSETQ. The CDR3 totals 16 residues. The CDR3 protein is CASSLEAGVSNQPQHF. CDR3 DNA sequence: TGCGCCAGCAGCTTGGAGGCAGGGGTTAGCAATCAGCCCCAGCATTTT.

The V and J genes are TRBV7-9 and TRBJ1-5; D not certain. The CDR3 sequence is 15 residues long. V shed 11 bases and J shed 1 base, with 18 bases lying between them. Looked up from germline, CDR1 is SEHNR and CDR2 is FQNEAQ (reference sequence). The CDR3 DNA reads as TGTGCCTCGAGAGGGCCCCCAGGAAGCAATCAGCCCCAGCATTTT. Translated: CASRGPPGSNQPQHF.

The V and J genes are TRBV2 and TRBJ1-6; no firm D call. CDR1 SNHLY and CDR2 FYNNEI come from the germline V gene. V lost 6 bases, J lost 3 bases, and 6 bases lay in between. This CDR3 region has 13 residues. The CDR3 DNA sequence: TGTGCCAGCAGAAGAGACTATAATTCACCCCTCCACTTT. This codes for CASRRDYNSPLHF.

This clone came up a few times. V and J are TRBV7-3 and TRBJ1-6; D remains unclear. CDR3 size: 12 residues. The ends were cut back, 5 bases at V and 11 bases at J, with 10 bases in the middle. Per the germline V gene, CDR1 is SGHTA and CDR2 is FQGTGA. The CDR3 is CASSIQEAPLHF. In DNA form, the CDR3 reads TGTGCCAGCAGCATCCAAGAGGCACCCCTCCACTTT.

V and J are TRBV18 and TRBJ2-2; D remains ambiguous. Germline CDR1 reads KGHSH; CDR2 reads LQKENI. V lost 0 bases and J 1 base, leaving 18 bases between the germline ends. The CDR3 spans 19 residues. CDR3 nucleotides: TGTGCCAGCTCACCACCCCCAAAACTAAAATACCTGAACACCGGGGAGCTGTTTTTT. This encodes CASSPPPKLKYLNTGELFF.

Remarks on this clone: At one boundary the junction diverges from the germline segment, which might be a read error. V is TRBV7-9 and J is TRBJ1-2, with D maybe TRBD1 (5 bases). Germline CDR1 reads SEHNR; CDR2 reads FQNEAQ (reference sequence). The CDR3 totals 15 residues. The CDR3 is CSSSLALGAGQGYTF. The DNA for the CDR3 is TGTTCCAGCAGCTTAGCGCTAGGGGCAGGGCAAGGCTACACCTTC.

Here the CDR3 DNA reads TGTGCCAGCAGTTTTTCGACGGGCTCCTACAATGAGCAGTTCTTC. It translates to CASSFSTGSYNEQFF. The chain recombines TRBV27 with TRBJ2-1; D not resolved. V was shortened by 3 bases and J by 0 bases, with 9 bases between the two germline ends. CDR3 length equals 15 residues. In germline, CDR1 is MNHEY, CDR2 SMNVEV (reference sequence).

In DNA, the CDR3 is TGTGCCAGCAGCTTACGAGGGAGCTCCTACAATGAGCAGTTCTTC. Translation gives CASSLRGSSYNEQFF. This rearrangement joins TRBV11-2 to TRBJ2-1, with D possibly matching TRBD2 (5 bases). The V end lost 2 bases, the J end lost 0 bases, and 8 bases lay between the germline ends. The CDR3 has 15 amino acids. Germline V lookup: CDR1 SGHAT, CDR2 FQNNGV.

The chain couples TRBV15 to TRBJ2-7, with TRBD2 as a possible D gene (6 bases). The CDR3 contains 14 residues. Germline V gene data show CDR1 as LNHNV and CDR2 as YYDKDF (reference sequence). Trimming left V 6 bases short and J 6 bases short, with 18 bases between. The CDR3 reads CATSLEAGSGEQYF. The CDR3 region has the DNA TGTGCCACCAGTCTTGAGGCGGGGTCCGGCGAGCAGTACTTC.

CDR3 coding DNA: TGTGCCAGCAGTGAATCGGGACAGTTAAATCAGCCCCAGCATTTT. It translates to CASSESGQLNQPQHF. The chain joins TRBV25-1 to TRBJ1-5; 7 nucleotides match TRBD1. V dropped 1 base and J dropped 4; count of bases not matched to a gene: 4. The germline V gene has CDR1 MGHDK and CDR2 SYGVNS. The CDR3 totals 15 residues.

This clone appeared a few times. This rearrangement joins TRBV6-5 to TRBJ1-3; 7 bases are shared with TRBD1. The germline V gene has CDR1 MNHEY and CDR2 SVGAGI. The CDR3 has 15 amino acids. J gave up 3 bases and V 6 bases, and 8 bases lay outside the gene matches. In DNA form, the CDR3 reads TGTGCCAGCAGCCCCCGACAGGGAAGTGGAAACACCATATATTTT. It codes for CASSPRQGSGNTIYF.

The chain couples TRBV5-4 to TRBJ2-2; perhaps TRBD1 as D (6 bases). The V end was cut by 4 bases, the J end by 6 bases, with 13 bases between. Germline V lookup: CDR1 SGHNT, CDR2 YYREEE (reference sequence). The CDR3 loop spans 14 amino acids. CDR3: CASSHARGSGELFF. The CDR3 nucleotides are TGTGCCAGCAGCCATGCGAGGGGGTCCGGGGAGCTGTTTTTT.

This clone was found a few times. This rearrangement joins TRBV6-1 to TRBJ1-1, with D unresolved. Germline values: CDR1 MNHNS, CDR2 SASEGT. The CDR3 totals 12 residues. The V end was cut by 8 bases, the J end by 3 bases, with 10 bases between. This chain's CDR3 is CASRQGDTEAFF. The CDR3 region has the DNA TGTGCCAGCCGTCAAGGCGACACTGAAGCTTTCTTT.

V and J are TRBV6-1 and TRBJ2-7, with 8 nucleotides matching TRBD1. The CDR3 contains 12 residues. J was trimmed by 2 bases and V by 7 bases; bases with no gene match: 1. The V gene's germline CDR1 is MNHNS and CDR2 SASEGT. CDR3 loop: CASKDRAYEQYF. The CDR3 region has the DNA TGTGCCAGCAAGGACAGGGCCTACGAGCAGTACTTC.

CDR3 loop: CASSQQASGGAYEQYF. The CDR3 DNA is TGTGCCAGCAGCCAGCAAGCTAGCGGGGGTGCCTACGAGCAGTACTTC. The chain joins TRBV4-2 to TRBJ2-7; the match to TRBD2 covers 10 bases. The germline V gene has CDR1 LGHNA and CDR2 YNFKEQ. This CDR3 has 16 residues. V shed 3 bases, J shed 2 bases, and the junction held 7 bases outside the gene matches.

The rearrangement links TRBV19 to TRBJ1-2; no clear D. CDR1 LNHDA and CDR2 SQIVND come from the germline V gene (reference sequence). The CDR3 spans 13 residues. Deletions cut 6 bases from V and 3 bases from J, with 11 bases between. The chain's CDR3 is CASRVQDYYGYTF. The CDR3, as DNA: TGTGCCAGTAGAGTCCAGGACTACTATGGCTACACCTTC.